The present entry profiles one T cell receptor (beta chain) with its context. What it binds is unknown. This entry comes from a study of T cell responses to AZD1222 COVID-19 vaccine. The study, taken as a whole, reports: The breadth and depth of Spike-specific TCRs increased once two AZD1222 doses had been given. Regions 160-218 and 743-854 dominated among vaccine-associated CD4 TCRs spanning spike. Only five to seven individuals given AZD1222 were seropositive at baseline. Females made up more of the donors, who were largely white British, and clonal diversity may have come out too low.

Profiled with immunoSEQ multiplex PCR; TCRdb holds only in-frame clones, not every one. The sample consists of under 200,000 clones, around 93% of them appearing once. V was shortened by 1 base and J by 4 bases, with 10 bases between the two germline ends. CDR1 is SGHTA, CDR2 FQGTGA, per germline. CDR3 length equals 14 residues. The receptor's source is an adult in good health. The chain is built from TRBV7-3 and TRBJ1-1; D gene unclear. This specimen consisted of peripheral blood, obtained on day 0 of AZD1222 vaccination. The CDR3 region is CASSLRGGSTEAFF. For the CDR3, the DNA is TGTGCCAGCAGCTTAAGGGGAGGGTCCACTGAAGCTTTCTTT.